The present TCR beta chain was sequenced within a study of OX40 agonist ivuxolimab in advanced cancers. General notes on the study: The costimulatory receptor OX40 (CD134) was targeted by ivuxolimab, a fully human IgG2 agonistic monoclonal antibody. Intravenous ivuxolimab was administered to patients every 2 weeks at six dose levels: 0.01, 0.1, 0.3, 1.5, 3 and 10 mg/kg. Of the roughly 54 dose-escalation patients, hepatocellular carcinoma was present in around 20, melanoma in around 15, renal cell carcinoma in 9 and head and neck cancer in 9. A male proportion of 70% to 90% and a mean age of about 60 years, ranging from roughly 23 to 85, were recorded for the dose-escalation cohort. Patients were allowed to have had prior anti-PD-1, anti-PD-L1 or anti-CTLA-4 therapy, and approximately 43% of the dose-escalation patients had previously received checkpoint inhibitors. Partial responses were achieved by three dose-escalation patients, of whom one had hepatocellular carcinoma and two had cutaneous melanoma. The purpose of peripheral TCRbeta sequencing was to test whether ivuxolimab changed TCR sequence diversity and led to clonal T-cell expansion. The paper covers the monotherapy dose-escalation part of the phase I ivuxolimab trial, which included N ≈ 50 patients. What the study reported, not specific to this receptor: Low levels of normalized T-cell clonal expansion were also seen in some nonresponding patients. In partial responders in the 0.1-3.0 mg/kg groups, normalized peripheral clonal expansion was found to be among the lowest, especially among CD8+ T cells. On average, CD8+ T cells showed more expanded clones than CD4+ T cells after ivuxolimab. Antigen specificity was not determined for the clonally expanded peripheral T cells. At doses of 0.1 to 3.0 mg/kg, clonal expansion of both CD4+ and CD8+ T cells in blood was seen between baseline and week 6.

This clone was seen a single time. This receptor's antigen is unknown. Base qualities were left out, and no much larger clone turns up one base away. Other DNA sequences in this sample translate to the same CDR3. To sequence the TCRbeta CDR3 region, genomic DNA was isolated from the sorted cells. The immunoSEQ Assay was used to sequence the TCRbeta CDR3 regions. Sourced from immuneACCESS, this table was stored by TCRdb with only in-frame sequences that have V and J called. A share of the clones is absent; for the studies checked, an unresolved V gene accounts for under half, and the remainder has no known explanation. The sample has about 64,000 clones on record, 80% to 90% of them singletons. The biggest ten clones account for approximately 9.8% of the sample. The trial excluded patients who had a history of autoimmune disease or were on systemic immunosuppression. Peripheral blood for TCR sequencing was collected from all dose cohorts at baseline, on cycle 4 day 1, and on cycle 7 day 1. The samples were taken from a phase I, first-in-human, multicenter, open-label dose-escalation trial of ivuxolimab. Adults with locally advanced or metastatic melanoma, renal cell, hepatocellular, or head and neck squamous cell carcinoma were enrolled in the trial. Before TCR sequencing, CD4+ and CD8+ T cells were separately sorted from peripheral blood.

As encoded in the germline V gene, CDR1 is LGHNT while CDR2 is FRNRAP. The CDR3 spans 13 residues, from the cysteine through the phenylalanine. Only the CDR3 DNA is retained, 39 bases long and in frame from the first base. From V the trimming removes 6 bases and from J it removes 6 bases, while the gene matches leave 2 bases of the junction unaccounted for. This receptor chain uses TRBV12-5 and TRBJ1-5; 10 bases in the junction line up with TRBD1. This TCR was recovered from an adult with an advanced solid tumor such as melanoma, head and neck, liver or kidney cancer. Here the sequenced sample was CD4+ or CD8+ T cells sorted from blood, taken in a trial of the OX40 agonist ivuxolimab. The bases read TGTGCTAGTGGAAGGACAGGGGGTCAGCCCCAGCATTTT. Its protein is CASGRTGGQPQHF.